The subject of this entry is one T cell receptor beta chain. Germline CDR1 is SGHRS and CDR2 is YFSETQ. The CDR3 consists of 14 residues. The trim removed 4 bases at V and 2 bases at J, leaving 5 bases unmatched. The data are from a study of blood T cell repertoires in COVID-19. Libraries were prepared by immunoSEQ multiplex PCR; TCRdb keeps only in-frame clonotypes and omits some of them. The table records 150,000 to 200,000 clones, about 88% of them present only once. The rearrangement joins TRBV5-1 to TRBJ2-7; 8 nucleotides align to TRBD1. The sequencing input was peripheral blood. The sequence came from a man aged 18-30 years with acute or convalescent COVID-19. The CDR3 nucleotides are TGCGCCAGCAGCACGGACAGGGATACCTACGAGCAGTACTTC. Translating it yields CASSTDRDTYEQYF.